This TCR beta chain was sequenced for a study of T cells in localized non-small cell lung cancer. Points on this clone: Its antigen is still unknown.

Study-wide points: Measurement of T cell clonality placed uninvolved adjacent lung highest, above the level in tumor.

V dropped 6 bases and J dropped 0 bases, with 18 bases sitting between them. Looked up from germline, CDR1 is SGHVS and CDR2 is FQNEAQ. The CDR3 runs to 17 residues. The repertoire was sequenced with immunoSEQ multiplex PCR; TCRdb's copy has only in-frame clones and lacks some. This table holds 25,000 to 30,000 clones, 85% to 90% found once. This receptor was obtained from a woman aged 18-49 years with stage I lung adenocarcinoma. Sample: peripheral blood, taken before any cancer treatment. The rearrangement uses TRBV7-8 and TRBJ2-4; TRBD2 might be the D (5 bases). CDR3: CASSYGGLALAKNIQYF. The CDR3 nucleotides are TGTGCCAGCAGTTACGGAGGCCTTGCACTAGCCAAAAACATTCAGTACTTC.